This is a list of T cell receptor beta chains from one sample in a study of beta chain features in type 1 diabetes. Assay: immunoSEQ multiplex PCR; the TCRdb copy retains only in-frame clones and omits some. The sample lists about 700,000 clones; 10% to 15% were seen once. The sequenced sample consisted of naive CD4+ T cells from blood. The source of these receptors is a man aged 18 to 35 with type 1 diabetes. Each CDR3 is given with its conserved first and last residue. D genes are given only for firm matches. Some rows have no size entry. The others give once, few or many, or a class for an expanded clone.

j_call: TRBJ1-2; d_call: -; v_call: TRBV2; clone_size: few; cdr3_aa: CASSEGVYDGYTF; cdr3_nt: TGTGCCAGCAGTGAGGGAGTGTACGATGGCTACACCTTC
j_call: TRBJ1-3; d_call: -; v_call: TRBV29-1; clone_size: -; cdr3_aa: CSVEGRLSGNTIYF; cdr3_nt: TGCAGCGTTGAGGGCCGGCTCTCTGGAAACACCATATATTTT
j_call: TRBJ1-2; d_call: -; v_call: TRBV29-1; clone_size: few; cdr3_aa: CSVDFSPYGYTF; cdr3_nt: TGCAGCGTTGATTTCTCCCCCTATGGCTACACCTTC
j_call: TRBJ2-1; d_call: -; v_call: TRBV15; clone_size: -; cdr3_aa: CATSRYRDLNNINEQFF; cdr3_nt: TGTGCCACCAGCAGATACCGGGACCTAAATAATATCAATGAGCAGTTCTTC
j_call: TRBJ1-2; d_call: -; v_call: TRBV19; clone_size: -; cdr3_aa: CASSIGFNYGYTF; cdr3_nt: TGTGCCAGTAGTATTGGGTTTAACTATGGCTACACCTTC
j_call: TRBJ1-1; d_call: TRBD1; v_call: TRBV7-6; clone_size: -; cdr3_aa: CASSPWTGWNTEAFF; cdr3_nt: TGTGCCAGCAGCCCCTGGACAGGGTGGAACACTGAAGCTTTCTTT
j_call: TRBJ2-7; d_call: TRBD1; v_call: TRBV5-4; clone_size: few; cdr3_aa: CASSQGDRLYEQYF; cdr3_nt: TGTGCCAGCAGCCAAGGGGACAGACTCTACGAGCAGTACTTC
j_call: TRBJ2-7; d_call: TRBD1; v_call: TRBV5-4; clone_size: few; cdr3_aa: CASSLDRGSSYEQYF; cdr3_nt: TGTGCCAGCAGCCTGGACAGGGGGTCCTCCTACGAGCAGTACTTC
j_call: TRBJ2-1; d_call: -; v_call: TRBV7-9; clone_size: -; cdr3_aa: CASSLNTGSHNEQFF; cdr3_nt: TGTGCCAGCAGCTTAAACACAGGGTCTCACAATGAGCAGTTCTTC
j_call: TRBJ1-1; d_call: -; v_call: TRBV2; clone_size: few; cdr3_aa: CASTVISNTEAFF; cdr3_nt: TGTGCCAGCACTGTGATCTCGAACACTGAAGCTTTCTTT
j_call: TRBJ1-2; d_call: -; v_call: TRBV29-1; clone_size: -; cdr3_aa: CSYNREWSGSYTF; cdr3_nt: TGCAGCTACAACAGGGAGTGGAGTGGTAGCTACACCTTC
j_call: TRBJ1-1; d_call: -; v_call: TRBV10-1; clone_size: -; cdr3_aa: CASSDRGRESPEAFF; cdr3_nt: TGCGCCAGCAGTGACCGGGGCCGGGAAAGCCCTGAAGCTTTCTTT
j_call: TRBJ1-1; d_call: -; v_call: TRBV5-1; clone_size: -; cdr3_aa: CASSSKTGGNTEAFF; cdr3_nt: TGCGCCAGCAGCTCAAAAACAGGTGGGAACACTGAAGCTTTCTTT
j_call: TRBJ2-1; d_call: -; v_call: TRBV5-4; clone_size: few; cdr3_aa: CASSLAEDYNEQFF; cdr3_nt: TGTGCCAGCAGCTTAGCGGAGGACTACAATGAGCAGTTCTTC
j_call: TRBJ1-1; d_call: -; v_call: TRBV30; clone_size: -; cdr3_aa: CAWVGLSNTEAFF; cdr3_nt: TGTGCCTGGGTCGGGCTCTCGAACACTGAAGCTTTCTTT
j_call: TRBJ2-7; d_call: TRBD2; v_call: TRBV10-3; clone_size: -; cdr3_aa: CAISEHGTTNEQYF; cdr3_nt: TGTGCCATCAGTGAACACGGGACTACAAACGAGCAGTACTTC
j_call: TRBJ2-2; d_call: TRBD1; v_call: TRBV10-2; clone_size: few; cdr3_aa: CASSRQGVWTGELFF; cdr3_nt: TGCGCCAGCAGTCGACAGGGGGTGTGGACCGGGGAGCTGTTTTTT
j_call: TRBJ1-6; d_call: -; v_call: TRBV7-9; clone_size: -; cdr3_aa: CASSSGPSYNSPLHF; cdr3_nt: TGTGCCAGCAGCTCGGGCCCGTCCTATAATTCACCCCTCCACTTT
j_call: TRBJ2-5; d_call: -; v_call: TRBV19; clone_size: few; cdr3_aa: CASGSQETQYF; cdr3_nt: TGTGCCAGTGGGTCCCAAGAGACCCAGTACTTC
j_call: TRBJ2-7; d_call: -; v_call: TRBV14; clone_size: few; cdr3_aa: CASGHNFDPYEQYF; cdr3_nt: TGTGCCAGCGGACATAACTTCGATCCCTACGAGCAGTACTTC
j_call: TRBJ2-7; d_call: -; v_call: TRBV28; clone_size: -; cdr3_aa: CASGGIPGEYEQYF; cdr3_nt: TGTGCCAGCGGAGGGATACCTGGGGAGTACGAGCAGTACTTC
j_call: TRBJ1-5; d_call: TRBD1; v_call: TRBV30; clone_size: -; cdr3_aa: CAWRAPGQGGQPQHF; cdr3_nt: TGTGCCTGGAGGGCGCCGGGACAGGGAGGTCAGCCCCAGCATTTT
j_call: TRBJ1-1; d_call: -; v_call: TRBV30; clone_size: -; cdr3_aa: CAWSVRQHGTEAFF; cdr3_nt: TGTGCCTGGAGTGTACGGCAGCACGGGACTGAAGCTTTCTTT
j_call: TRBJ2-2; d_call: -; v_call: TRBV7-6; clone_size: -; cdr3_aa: CASSFGQGTGELFF; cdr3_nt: TGTGCCAGCAGCTTTGGGCAGGGGACCGGGGAGCTGTTTTTT
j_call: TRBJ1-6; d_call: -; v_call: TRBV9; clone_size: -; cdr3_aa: CASSVDRNSYNSPLHF; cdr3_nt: TGTGCCAGCAGCGTAGATAGGAACTCCTATAATTCACCCCTCCACTTT
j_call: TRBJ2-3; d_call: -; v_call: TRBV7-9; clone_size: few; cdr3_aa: CASSLVVSDTQYF; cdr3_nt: TGTGCCAGCAGCTTAGTGGTTTCAGATACGCAGTATTTT
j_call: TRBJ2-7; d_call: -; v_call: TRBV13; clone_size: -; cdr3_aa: CASSSRFYEQYF; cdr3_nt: TGTGCCAGCAGCTCTCGCTTCTACGAGCAGTACTTC
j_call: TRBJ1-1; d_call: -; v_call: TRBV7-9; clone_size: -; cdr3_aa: CASSLRSYGGTEAFF; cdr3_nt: TGTGCCAGCAGCTTAAGAAGTTATGGTGGGACTGAAGCTTTCTTT
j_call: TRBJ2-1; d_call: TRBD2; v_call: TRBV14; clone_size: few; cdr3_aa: CASSQGTSGNEQFF; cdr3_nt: TGTGCCAGCAGCCAGGGGACTAGCGGCAATGAGCAGTTCTTC
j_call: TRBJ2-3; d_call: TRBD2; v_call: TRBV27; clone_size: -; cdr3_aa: CASSLFSGGAGDTQYF; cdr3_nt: TGTGCCAGCAGTTTATTTAGCGGGGGGGCTGGAGATACGCAGTATTTT
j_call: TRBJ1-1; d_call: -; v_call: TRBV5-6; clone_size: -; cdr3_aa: CASSPYEPAEAFF; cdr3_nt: TGTGCCAGCAGCCCCTATGAACCGGCAGAAGCTTTCTTT
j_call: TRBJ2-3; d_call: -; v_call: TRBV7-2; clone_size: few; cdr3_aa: CASSLTYPATGRDTQYF; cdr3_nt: TGTGCCAGCAGCCTCACTTACCCCGCGACTGGGAGGGATACGCAGTATTTT
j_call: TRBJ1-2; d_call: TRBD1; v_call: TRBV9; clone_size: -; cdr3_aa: CASSVRQGGYTF; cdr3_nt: TGTGCCAGCAGCGTCCGACAGGGAGGCTACACCTTC
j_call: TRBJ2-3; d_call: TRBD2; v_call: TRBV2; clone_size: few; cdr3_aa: CASSVGSGGRAFNTQYF; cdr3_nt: TGTGCCAGCAGTGTCGGTAGCGGGGGCCGGGCATTCAATACGCAGTATTTT
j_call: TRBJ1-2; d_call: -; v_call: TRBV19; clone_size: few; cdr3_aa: CASNPQGTSTRGYTF; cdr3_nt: TGTGCCAGTAATCCCCAGGGGACCTCAACTCGAGGCTACACCTTC
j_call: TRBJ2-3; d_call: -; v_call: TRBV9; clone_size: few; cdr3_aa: CASSVGPSTDTQYF; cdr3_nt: TGTGCCAGCAGCGTAGGACCGAGCACAGATACGCAGTATTTT
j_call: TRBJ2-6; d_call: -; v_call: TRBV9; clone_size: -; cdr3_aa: CASSIAGANVLTF; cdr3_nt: TGTGCCAGCAGTATAGCTGGGGCCAACGTCCTGACTTTC
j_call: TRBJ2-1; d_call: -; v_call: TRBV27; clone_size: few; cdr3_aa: CASSSPPGEQFF; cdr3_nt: TGTGCCAGCAGTTCCCCCCCCGGGGAGCAGTTCTTC
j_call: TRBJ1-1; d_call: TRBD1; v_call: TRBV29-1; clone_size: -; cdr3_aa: CSVEDGQGTEAFF; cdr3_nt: TGCAGCGTTGAAGATGGACAGGGCACTGAAGCTTTCTTT
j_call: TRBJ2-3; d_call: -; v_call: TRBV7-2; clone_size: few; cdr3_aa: CASSLDPGAGDTQYF; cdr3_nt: TGTGCCAGCAGCTTAGATCCCGGGGCAGGGGATACGCAGTATTTT
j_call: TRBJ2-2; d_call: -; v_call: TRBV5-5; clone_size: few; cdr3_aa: CASSLASHSGELFF; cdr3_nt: TGTGCCAGCAGCTTGGCGTCCCATAGCGGGGAGCTGTTTTTT
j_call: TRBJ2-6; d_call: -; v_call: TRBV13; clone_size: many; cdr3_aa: CASSPLHQGAGANVLTF; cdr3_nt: TGTGCCAGCAGCCCCCTACACCAGGGTGCTGGGGCCAACGTCCTGACTTTC
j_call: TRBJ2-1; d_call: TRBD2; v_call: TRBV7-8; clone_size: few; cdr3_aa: CASSPTSGRYNEQFF; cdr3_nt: TGTGCCAGCAGCCCAACTAGCGGGAGATACAATGAGCAGTTCTTC
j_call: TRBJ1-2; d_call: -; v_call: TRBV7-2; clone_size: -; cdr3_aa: CASSLGAGMNYGYTF; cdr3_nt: TGTGCCAGCAGCTTAGGCGCAGGGATGAACTATGGCTACACCTTC
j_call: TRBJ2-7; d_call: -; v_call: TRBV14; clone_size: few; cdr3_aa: CASSLWGRGLDEQYF; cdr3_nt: TGTGCCAGCAGCCTGTGGGGTCGGGGACTGGACGAGCAGTACTTC
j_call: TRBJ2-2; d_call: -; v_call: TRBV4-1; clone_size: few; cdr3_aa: CASSQESVPGELFF; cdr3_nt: TGCGCCAGCAGCCAAGAAAGTGTCCCCGGGGAGCTGTTTTTT
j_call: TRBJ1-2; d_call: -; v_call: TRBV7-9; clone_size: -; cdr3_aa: CASSLDLRGDSGYTF; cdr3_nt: TGTGCCAGCAGCTTAGATCTTAGAGGGGACTCTGGCTACACCTTC
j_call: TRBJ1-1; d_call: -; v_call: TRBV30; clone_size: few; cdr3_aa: CAWSWTATRYEAFF; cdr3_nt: TGTGCCTGGAGTTGGACAGCGACACGGTATGAAGCTTTCTTT
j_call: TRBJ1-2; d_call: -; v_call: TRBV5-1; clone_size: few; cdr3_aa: CASRSEGPGYVSHGYTF; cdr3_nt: TGCGCCAGCAGGTCAGAGGGTCCTGGATACGTATCACATGGCTACACCTTC
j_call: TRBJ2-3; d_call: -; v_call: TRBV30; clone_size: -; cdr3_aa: CAWSVHRTDTQYF; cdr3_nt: TGTGCCTGGAGTGTACACCGGACAGATACGCAGTATTTT
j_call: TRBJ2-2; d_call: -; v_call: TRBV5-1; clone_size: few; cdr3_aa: CASSLQGWTGELFF; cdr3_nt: TGCGCCAGCAGCCTACAGGGTTGGACCGGGGAGCTGTTTTTT
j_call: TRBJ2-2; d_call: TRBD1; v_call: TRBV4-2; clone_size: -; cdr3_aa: CARWSTGDPNTGELFF; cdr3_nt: TGTGCCCGATGGTCGACAGGGGATCCGAACACCGGGGAGCTGTTTTTT